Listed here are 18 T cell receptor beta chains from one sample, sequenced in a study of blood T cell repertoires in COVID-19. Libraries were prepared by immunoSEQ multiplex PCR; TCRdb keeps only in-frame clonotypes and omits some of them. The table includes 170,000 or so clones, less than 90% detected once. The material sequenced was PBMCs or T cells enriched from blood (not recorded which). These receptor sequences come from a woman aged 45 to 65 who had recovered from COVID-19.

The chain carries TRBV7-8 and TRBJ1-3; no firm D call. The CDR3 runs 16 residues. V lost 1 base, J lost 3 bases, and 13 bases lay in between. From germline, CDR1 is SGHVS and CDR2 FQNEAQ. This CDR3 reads CASSLGANMNGNTIYF. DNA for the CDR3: TGTGCCAGCAGCTTAGGGGCGAACATGAATGGAAACACCATATATTTT. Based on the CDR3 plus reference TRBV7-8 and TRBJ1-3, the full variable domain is GAGVSQSPRYKVAKRGQDVALRCDPISGHVSLFWYQQALGQGPEFLTYFQNEAQLDKSGLPSDRFFAERPEGSVSTLKIQRTQQEDSAVYLCASSLGANMNGNTIYFGEGSWLTVV.

CDR3 nucleotide sequence: TGTGCCAGCAGCTTTAACAGGGGGATGGAGACCCAGTACTTC. Amino acid sequence: CASSFNRGMETQYF. The chain couples TRBV13 to TRBJ2-5; 8 bases are shared with TRBD1. V trimming: 3 bases; J trimming: 5 bases; junction bases outside the gene matches: 5. The CDR3 runs 14 residues. Germline V gives CDR1 PRHDT, CDR2 FYEKMQ (reference sequence).

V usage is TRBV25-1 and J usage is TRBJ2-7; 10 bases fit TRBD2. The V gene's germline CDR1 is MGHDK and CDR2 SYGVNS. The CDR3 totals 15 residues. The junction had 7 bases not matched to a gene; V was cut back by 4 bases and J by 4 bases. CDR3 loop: CASSGITSGEYEQYF. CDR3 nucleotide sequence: TGTGCCAGCAGTGGGATAACTAGCGGGGAGTACGAGCAGTACTTC.

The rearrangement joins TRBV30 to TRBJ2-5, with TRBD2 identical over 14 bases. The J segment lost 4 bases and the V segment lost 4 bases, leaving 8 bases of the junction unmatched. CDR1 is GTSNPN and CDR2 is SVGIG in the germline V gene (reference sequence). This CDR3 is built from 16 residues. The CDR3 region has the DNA TGTGCCTGGACCTTCGGACTAGCGGGAGGCCGAGAGACCCAGTACTTC. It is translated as CAWTFGLAGGRETQYF.

The CDR3: CASSGTGVGYTF. The CDR3 DNA follows: TGTGCCAGCAGTGGGACAGGGGTCGGCTACACCTTC. The J gene is TRBJ1-2, the V gene TRBV27, with 10 positions matching TRBD1. J lost 8 bases, V lost 5 bases, and 2 bases had no gene match. Germline assignment: CDR1 MNHEY and CDR2 SMNVEV (reference sequence). The CDR3 has 12 residues.

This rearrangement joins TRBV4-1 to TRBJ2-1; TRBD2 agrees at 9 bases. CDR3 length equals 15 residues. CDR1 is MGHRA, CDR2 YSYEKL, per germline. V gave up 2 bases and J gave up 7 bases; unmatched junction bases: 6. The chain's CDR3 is CASSQTQTSGNEQFF. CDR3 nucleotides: TGCGCCAGCAGCCAAACCCAAACTAGCGGGAATGAGCAGTTCTTC.

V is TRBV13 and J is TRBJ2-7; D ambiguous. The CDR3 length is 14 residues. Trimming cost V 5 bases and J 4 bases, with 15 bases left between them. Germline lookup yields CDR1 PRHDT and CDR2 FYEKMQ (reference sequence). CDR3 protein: CASSRPLRDYEQYF. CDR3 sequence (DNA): TGTGCCAGCAGCCGTCCCCTACGAGATTACGAGCAGTACTTC. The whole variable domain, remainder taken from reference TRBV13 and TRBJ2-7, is AAGVIQSPRHLIKEKRETATLKCYPIPRHDTVYWYQQGPGQDPQFLISFYEKMQSDKGSIPDRFSAQQFSDYHSELNMSSLELGDSALYFCASSRPLRDYEQYFGPGTRLTVT.

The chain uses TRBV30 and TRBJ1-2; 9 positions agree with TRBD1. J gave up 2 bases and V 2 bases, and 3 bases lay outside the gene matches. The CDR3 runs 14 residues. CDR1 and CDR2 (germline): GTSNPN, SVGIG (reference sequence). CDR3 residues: CAWSKGTGNYGYTF. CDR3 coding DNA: TGTGCCTGGAGTAAGGGGACAGGGAACTATGGCTACACCTTC.

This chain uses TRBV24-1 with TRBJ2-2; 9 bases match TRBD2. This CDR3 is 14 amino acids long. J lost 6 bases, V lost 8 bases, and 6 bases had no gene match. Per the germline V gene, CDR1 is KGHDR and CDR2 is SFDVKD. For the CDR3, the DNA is TGTGCCACCACACCTAGCGGGACAGCCGGGGAGCTGTTTTTT. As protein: CATTPSGTAGELFF.

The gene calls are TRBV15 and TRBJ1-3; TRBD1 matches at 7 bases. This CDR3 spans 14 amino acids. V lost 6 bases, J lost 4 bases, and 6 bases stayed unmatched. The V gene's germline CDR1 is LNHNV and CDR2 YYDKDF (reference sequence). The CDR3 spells CATRKTGAGNTIYF. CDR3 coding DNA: TGTGCCACCAGAAAAACAGGGGCGGGAAACACCATATATTTT.

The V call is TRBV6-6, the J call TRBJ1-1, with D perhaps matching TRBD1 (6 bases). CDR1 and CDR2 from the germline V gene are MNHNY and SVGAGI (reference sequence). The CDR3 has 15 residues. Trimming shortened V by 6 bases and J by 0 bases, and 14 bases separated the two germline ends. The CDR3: CASSDSDSMNTEAFF. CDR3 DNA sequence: TGTGCCAGCAGCGACTCGGACAGCATGAACACTGAAGCTTTCTTT.

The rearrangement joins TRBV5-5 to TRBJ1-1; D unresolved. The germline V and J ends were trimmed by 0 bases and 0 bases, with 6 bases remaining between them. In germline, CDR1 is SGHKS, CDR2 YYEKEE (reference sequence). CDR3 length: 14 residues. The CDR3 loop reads CASSLVMLNTEAFF. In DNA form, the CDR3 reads TGTGCCAGCAGCTTGGTAATGTTGAACACTGAAGCTTTCTTT.

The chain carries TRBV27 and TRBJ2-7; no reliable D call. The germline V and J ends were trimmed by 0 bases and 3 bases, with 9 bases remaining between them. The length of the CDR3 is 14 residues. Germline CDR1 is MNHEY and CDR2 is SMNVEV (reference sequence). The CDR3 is CASSLSKRSYEQYF. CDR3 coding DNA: TGTGCCAGCAGTTTATCGAAGAGGAGCTACGAGCAGTACTTC.

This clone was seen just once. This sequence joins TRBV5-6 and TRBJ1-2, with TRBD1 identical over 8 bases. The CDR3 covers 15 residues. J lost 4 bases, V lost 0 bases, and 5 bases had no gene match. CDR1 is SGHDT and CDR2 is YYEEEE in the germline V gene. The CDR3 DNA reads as TGTGCCAGCAGCTTGGGAACAGGGGGATCCTATGGCTACACCTTC. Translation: CASSLGTGGSYGYTF.

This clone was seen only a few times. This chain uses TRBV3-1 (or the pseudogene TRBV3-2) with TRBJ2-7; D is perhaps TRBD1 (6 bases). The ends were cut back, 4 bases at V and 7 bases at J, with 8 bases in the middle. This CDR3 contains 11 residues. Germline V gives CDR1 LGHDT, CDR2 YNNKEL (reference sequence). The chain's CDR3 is CASSRRGEQYF. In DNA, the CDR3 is TGTGCCAGCAGCCGCAGGGGAGAGCAGTACTTC.

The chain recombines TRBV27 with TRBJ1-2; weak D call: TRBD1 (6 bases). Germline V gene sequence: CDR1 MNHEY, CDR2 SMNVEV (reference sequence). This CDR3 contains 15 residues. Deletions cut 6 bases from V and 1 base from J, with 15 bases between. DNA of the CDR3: TGTGCCAGCAGGAACGGACAGACCCATAACTATGGCTACACCTTC. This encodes CASRNGQTHNYGYTF.

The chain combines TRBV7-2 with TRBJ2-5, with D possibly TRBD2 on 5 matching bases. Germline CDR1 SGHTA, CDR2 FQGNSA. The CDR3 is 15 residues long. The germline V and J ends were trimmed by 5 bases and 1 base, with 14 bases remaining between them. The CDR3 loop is CASSRSYSGQETQYF. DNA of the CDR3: TGTGCCAGCAGCCGGTCGTACAGCGGCCAAGAGACCCAGTACTTC.

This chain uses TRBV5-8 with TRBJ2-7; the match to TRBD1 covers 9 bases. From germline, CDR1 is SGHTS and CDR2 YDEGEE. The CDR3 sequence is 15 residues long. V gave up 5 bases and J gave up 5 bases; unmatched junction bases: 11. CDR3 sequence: CASRLGTGTVHEQYF. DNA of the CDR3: TGTGCCAGCAGACTGGGGACAGGGACGGTCCACGAGCAGTACTTC.